The clone carrying this TCR beta chain was counted once. Assay used: immunoSEQ multiplex PCR; TCRdb lists only in-frame clones, some missing. Of about 120,000 clones listed, approximately 70% are singletons. This sample is part of a study of blood T cell repertoires in COVID-19. The ends lost 0 bases at V and 3 bases at J; junction bases unmatched: 4. Germline CDR1 is SGHRS and CDR2 is YFSETQ. The CDR3 spans 15 residues. The sequence was obtained from a woman in her sixties or seventies with acute or convalescent COVID-19. The sequencing sample was made of peripheral blood. This rearrangement joins TRBV5-1 to TRBJ1-1, with 8 bases lining up with TRBD1. In DNA, the CDR3 is TGCGCCAGCAGCTTGGCCCTGGACAGGGACACTGAAGCTTTCTTT. Amino acid sequence: CASSLALDRDTEAFF.